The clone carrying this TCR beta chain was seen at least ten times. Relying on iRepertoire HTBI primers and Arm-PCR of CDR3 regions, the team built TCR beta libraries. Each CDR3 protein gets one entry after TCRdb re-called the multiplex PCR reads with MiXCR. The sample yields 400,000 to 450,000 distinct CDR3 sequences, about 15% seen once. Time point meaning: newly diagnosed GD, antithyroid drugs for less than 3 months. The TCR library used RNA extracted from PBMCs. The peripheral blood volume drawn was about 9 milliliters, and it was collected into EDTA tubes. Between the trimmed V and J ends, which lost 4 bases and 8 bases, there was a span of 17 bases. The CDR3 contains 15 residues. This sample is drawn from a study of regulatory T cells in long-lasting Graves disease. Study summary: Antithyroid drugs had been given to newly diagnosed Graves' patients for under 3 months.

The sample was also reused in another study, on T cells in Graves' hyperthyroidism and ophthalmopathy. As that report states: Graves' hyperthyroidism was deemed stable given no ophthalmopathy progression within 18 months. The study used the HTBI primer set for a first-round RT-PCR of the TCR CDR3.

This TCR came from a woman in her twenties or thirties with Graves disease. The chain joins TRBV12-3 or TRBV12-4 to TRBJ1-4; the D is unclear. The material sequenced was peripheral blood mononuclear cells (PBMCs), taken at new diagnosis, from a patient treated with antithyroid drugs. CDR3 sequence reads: CASSYLGRKEEKLFF. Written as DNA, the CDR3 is TGTGCCAGCAGTTATCTGGGTAGAAAGGAGGAAAAACTGTTTTTT.